This T cell receptor beta chain stems from a study of T cells in Graves' hyperthyroidism and ophthalmopathy. The source material, RNA transcripts, was used to amplify TCR beta CDR3 regions. The HTBI primer set was used in a first-round RT-PCR of the TCR CDR3. TCRdb redid the calling of the multiplex PCR reads with MiXCR, one entry per CDR3 protein. This repertoire shows around 100,000 distinct CDR3 sequences, less than 55% found once; its top ten account for 20% to 30%. CDR1 is SGHNT, CDR2 YENEEA, per germline. This CDR3 has 14 amino acids. Trimming stripped 0 bases from V and 5 bases from J, with 11 bases between. Exclusion of patients followed from uncontrolled infection, other autoimmune disease, pregnancy or lactation. Diagnosis relied on clinical symptoms, serum thyroxine and TRAb, thyroid ultrasound and orbital computed tomography. This clonotype was recorded many times. Antigen specificity is unknown.

Study-level findings and limits: Blood also held most thyroid clonotypes expanded beyond 0.001.

The source of this sequence is a man aged 40-49 years with Graves' hyperthyroidism. Sequencing used blood. The chain uses TRBV11-3 and TRBJ2-7, with D perhaps matching TRBD1 or TRBD2 (5 bases each). The CDR3 reads CASSLEGRLHEQYF. CDR3 sequence (DNA): TGTGCCAGCAGCTTAGAGGGACGGCTCCACGAGCAGTACTTC.